The clone carrying this TCR beta chain was seen at least ten times. Its antigen remains unidentified. Libraries were prepared by immunoSEQ multiplex PCR; TCRdb keeps only in-frame clonotypes and omits some of them. The data hold 730,000 or so clones, with about three quarters observed a single time. This sample was taken from a study of shared clonotypes between healthy human individuals. Between the trimmed V and J ends, which lost 0 bases and 3 bases, there was a span of 8 bases. The CDR3 contains 14 residues. Germline CDR1 is SEHNR and CDR2 is FQNEAQ (reference sequence). General study points: Compared with memory subsets, naive subsets generally had larger estimated richness. The represented genetic and exposure-history diversity was limited by the small number of donors. The sharing of about 5% of naive CD4 clonotypes was seen across several donors.

From CD4+ cells came CD45RA+ naive and CD45RA-negative memory subsets. Sequencing was performed on memory CD4+ T cells sorted from blood. Subset in this sample: CD45RA-negative fraction. This receptor was identified in a young woman in good health. The V call is TRBV7-9, the J call TRBJ2-5; possibly TRBD2 for D (6 bases). In DNA, the CDR3 is TGTGCCAGCAGCTTAGCAGGAGGGGAAGAGACCCAGTACTTC. Protein: CASSLAGGEETQYF.